The T cell receptor beta chain under discussion was sequenced for a study of blood T cell repertoires in COVID-19. As for the study in general: Samples came from the United States, Italy and Spain, spanning acute and convalescent COVID-19. Sources were T cells, B-cell-depleted T cells, or PBMCs; the material itself was cDNA or gDNA.

The germline V gene has CDR1 SNHLY and CDR2 FYNNEI. Trimming left V 1 base short and J 6 bases short, with 7 bases between. The CDR3 totals 12 residues. In the source study's methods: It was from reference gene primer amplification that nucleated cell counts were estimated. Clones were sequenced by immunoSEQ multiplex PCR, and TCRdb holds only the in-frame ones, with some missing. That table is the source of V, J and clone size, and D and trimming were worked out from the DNA. The table lists roughly 260,000 clones, about 88% of them singletons. Sequencing input: peripheral blood. This chain connects TRBV2 to TRBJ2-7; D unclear. This receptor was obtained from a middle-aged woman who had recovered from COVID-19. The CDR3 here is CASSEGQLEQYF. The CDR3 DNA reads TGTGCCAGCAGTGAAGGCCAACTCGAGCAGTACTTC.